This T cell receptor beta chain stems from a study of T cell responses to AZD1222 COVID-19 vaccine. Study-wide results and caveats: Among those given AZD1222, only six were seropositive at baseline. Close to half of all spike-specific TCRs reportedly target regions of the variants that are unmutated. When two AZD1222 doses had been given, Spike-specific TCR breadth and depth rose. There were mostly white British donors and more females than males, and clonal diversity was possibly underestimated.

TCRdb's copy holds only in-frame clones and misses some; the assay was immunoSEQ multiplex PCR. The sample has 120,000 or so clones, about 87% seen once. About this clone itself: What it recognizes is unknown.

The junction had 6 bases not matched to a gene; V was cut back by 7 bases and J by 4 bases. CDR1 and CDR2 (germline): SQVTM, ANQGSEA. The CDR3 covers 12 residues. The clonotype was recovered from an adult who received the AZD1222 COVID-19 vaccine. Sequenced material: peripheral blood, taken 28 days after the second AZD1222 dose. The chain has TRBV29-1 and TRBJ1-2, with 7 nucleotides matching TRBD1. CDR3 residues: CSATGTVYGYTF. The CDR3 region has the DNA TGCAGCGCCACCGGGACAGTCTATGGCTACACCTTC. Full variable domain (rest looked up from reference TRBV29-1 and TRBJ1-2): SAVISQKPSRDICQRGTSLTIQCQVDSQVTMMFWYRQQPGQSLTLIATANQGSEATYESGFVIDKFPISRPNLTFSTLTVSNMSPEDSSIYLCSATGTVYGYTFGSGTRLTVV.